These 24 T cell receptor beta chains were sequenced from one sample in a study of blood T cell repertoires in COVID-19. Libraries were prepared by immunoSEQ multiplex PCR; TCRdb keeps only in-frame clonotypes and omits some of them. This table holds roughly 78,000 clones, about 89% found once. Sequencing was carried out using peripheral blood. Receptor source: a woman aged 60-75 years with acute or convalescent COVID-19.

The chain uses TRBV6-2 or TRBV6-3 and TRBJ2-1; D is unclear. CDR3 length: 12 amino acids. The V gene lost 2 bases and the J gene lost 8 bases, with 7 bases spanning the gap. From germline, CDR1 is MNHEY and CDR2 SVGEGT. The CDR3 bases are TGTGCCAGCAGTTACAAGCGAGATGAGCAGTTCTTC. Its protein is CASSYKRDEQFF.

The sample holds one count of this clone. Other DNA sequences in this specimen translate into the identical CDR3. This chain uses TRBV5-1 with TRBJ1-1, with 8 bases aligning to TRBD1. Germline CDR1 is SGHRS and CDR2 is YFSETQ. V lost 3 bases and J lost 4; bases outside the gene matches: 5. CDR3 length: 14 residues. Written as DNA, the CDR3 is TGCGCCAGCAGCTCCGGACAGGGAGGCACTGAAGCTTTCTTT. Its protein product is CASSSGQGGTEAFF.

The chain recombines TRBV29-1 with TRBJ1-4; 7 positions match TRBD1. Germline lookup yields CDR1 SQVTM and CDR2 ANQGSEA. With 5 bases clipped from V and 5 bases from J, the junction kept 5 bases outside the gene matches. The CDR3 is 13 amino acids. The CDR3 loop reads CSVSGTENEKLFF. Written as DNA, the CDR3 is TGCAGCGTTTCCGGGACAGAGAATGAAAAACTGTTTTTT.

The chain joins TRBV18 to TRBJ1-2, with TRBD1 matching over 8 bases. The V gene's germline CDR1 is KGHSH and CDR2 LQKENI. The CDR3 totals 13 residues. The trim removed 6 bases at V and 5 bases at J, leaving 5 bases unmatched. The CDR3 reads CASSPTGDYGYTF. In DNA form, the CDR3 reads TGTGCCAGCTCTCCGACAGGGGATTATGGCTACACCTTC.

For the CDR3, the DNA is TGCGCCAGCAGCAACGTCGGGACAGGGAATGAAAAACTGTTTTTT. As protein: CASSNVGTGNEKLFF. The chain recombines TRBV4-1 with TRBJ1-4; 9 positions agree with TRBD1. The CDR3 runs to 15 residues. Germline V gene sequence: CDR1 MGHRA, CDR2 YSYEKL. J gave up 5 bases and V 5 bases, and 6 bases lay outside the gene matches.

This clone was seen more than once but under ten times. The chain links TRBV24-1 to TRBJ2-7; 7 nucleotides match TRBD2. The CDR3 covers 12 residues. Losses at the gene ends were 9 bases for V and 5 bases for J; bases not matched to a gene: 6. Germline V CDR1 and CDR2: KGHDR, SFDVKD. Written as DNA, the CDR3 is TGTGCCACCCCCCGGGGGGTCGACGAGCAGTACTTC. Amino acids: CATPRGVDEQYF.

The J gene is TRBJ2-3, the V gene TRBV13, with 12 nucleotides matching TRBD2. After removal of 5 bases from V and 3 bases from J, the junction contained 9 bases not matched to a gene. This CDR3 is built from 17 residues. Germline V gene lookup returns CDR1 PRHDT and CDR2 FYEKMQ (reference sequence). CDR3 in DNA: TGTGCCAGCAGCCGGTACCTAGCGGGGGGGCCTACAGATACGCAGTATTTT. It yields the protein CASSRYLAGGPTDTQYF.

The CDR3 DNA reads TGTGCCAGCAGCTTGGATCGGGGGGCGGGCACTGAAGCTTTCTTT. Its protein product is CASSLDRGAGTEAFF. The chain combines TRBV5-4 with TRBJ1-1, with D possibly matching TRBD1 (6 bases). Looked up from germline, CDR1 is SGHNT and CDR2 is YYREEE (reference sequence). This CDR3 is 15 amino acids long. The V end lost 0 bases, the J end lost 4 bases, and 13 bases lay between the germline ends.

This chain connects TRBV29-1 to TRBJ2-7, with 8 bases aligning to TRBD1. The CDR3 covers 14 residues. With V trimmed by 4 bases and J by 2 bases, 7 bases remained unmatched. In germline, CDR1 is SQVTM, CDR2 ANQGSEA. This CDR3 is CSVARQGIAYEQYF. The DNA of the CDR3 is TGCAGCGTTGCCCGACAGGGGATAGCCTACGAGCAGTACTTC.

This clone was detected a few times. This rearrangement joins TRBV2 to TRBJ1-1; unclear D gene. The CDR3 is 14 residues long. Germline values: CDR1 SNHLY, CDR2 FYNNEI. Trimming cost V 3 bases and J 2 bases, with 10 bases left between them. The CDR3 here is CASSENSRNTEAFF. The CDR3, as DNA: TGTGCCAGCAGTGAGAATAGCAGAAACACTGAAGCTTTCTTT.

This clone was recorded once. The rearrangement uses TRBV5-1 and TRBJ1-4; possible D gene TRBD1, 5 bases. Germline V gives CDR1 SGHRS, CDR2 YFSETQ. The ends were cut back, 0 bases at V and 7 bases at J, with 7 bases in the middle. The CDR3 has 13 amino acids. For the CDR3, the DNA is TGCGCCAGCAGCTTGGGGCAGGGTGAAAAACTGTTTTTT. It translates to CASSLGQGEKLFF.

The chain employs TRBV5-6 and TRBJ2-7, with 8 bases that match TRBD1. Trimming cost V 4 bases and J 8 bases; bases outside gene matches: 14. CDR3 length: 15 amino acids. CDR1 and CDR2 (germline): SGHDT, YYEEEE. The CDR3 DNA reads as TGTGCCAGCAGCCGACCGTGGCAGGGGGCTTTAAAGCAGTACTTC. This sequence encodes CASSRPWQGALKQYF.

This chain uses TRBV11-2 with TRBJ2-5; 9 bases are a match to TRBD2. This CDR3 spans 16 amino acids. CDR1 is SGHAT and CDR2 is FQNNGV in the germline V gene. V lost 5 bases, J lost 5 bases, and 12 bases stayed unmatched. The CDR3: CASSALGRGGSETQYF. The CDR3, as DNA: TGTGCCAGCAGCGCATTGGGGCGGGGGGGCTCGGAGACCCAGTACTTC.

The chain employs TRBV4-3 and TRBJ2-6; TRBD1 aligns across 8 bases. The CDR3 runs to 19 residues. Germline CDR1 and CDR2: LGHNA and YSLEER. The V gene end was trimmed by 3 bases and the J gene end by 4 bases; junction bases not matched to a gene: 14. DNA of the CDR3: TGCGCCAGCAGCCACGCAATCGGACAGGGAGTTACCGGGGCCAACGTCCTGACTTTC. It translates to CASSHAIGQGVTGANVLTF.

The chain is built from TRBV7-2 and TRBJ1-1; 7 bases are shared with TRBD1. Per germline, CDR1 SGHTA and CDR2 FQGNSA. V was pared by 4 bases and J by 5 bases, with 4 bases of the junction left unmatched. The CDR3 has 13 amino acids. CDR3: CASSWKQGTEAFF. The DNA of the CDR3 is TGTGCCAGCAGCTGGAAACAGGGGACTGAAGCTTTCTTT.

V gene TRBV6-2 or TRBV6-3 combines with J gene TRBJ1-1; TRBD1 might be the D (5 bases). Germline loops: CDR1 MNHEY, CDR2 SVGEGT. V dropped 4 bases and J dropped 5 bases, with 8 bases sitting between them. This CDR3 comprises 12 residues. CDR3 in amino acids: CASSWGGTEAFF. The CDR3, as DNA: TGTGCCAGCAGTTGGGGCGGTACTGAAGCTTTCTTT.

V usage is TRBV14 and J usage is TRBJ2-7, with TRBD2 matching over 8 bases. CDR1 is SGHDN, CDR2 FVKESK, per germline. CDR3 length: 15 residues. The V and J ends lost 1 base and 2 bases, in that order; junction bases with no gene match: 4. CDR3 sequence (DNA): TGTGCCAGCAGCCAAGGCCAAGCGGGGGCCTACGAGCAGTACTTC. Its protein is CASSQGQAGAYEQYF.

The chain employs TRBV9 and TRBJ2-2; D unresolved. This CDR3 is built from 12 residues. Germline-derived CDR1 and CDR2 are SGDLS and YYNGEE. V lost 2 bases, J lost 6 bases, and 5 bases lay in between. CDR3 nucleotides: TGTGCCAGCAGCGTCCGGGCCGGGGAGCTGTTTTTT. Protein: CASSVRAGELFF. Using reference TRBV9 and TRBJ2-2 for the parts outside the CDR3, the full variable domain is DSGVTQTPKHLITATGQRVTLRCSPRSGDLSVYWYQQSLDQGLQFLIQYYNGEERAKGNILERFSAQQFPDLHSELNLSSLELGDSALYFCASSVRAGELFFGEGSRLTVL.

This chain uses TRBV19 with TRBJ2-1, with 11 bases identical to TRBD1. Trimming took 8 bases from V and 9 from J; bases not matched to a gene: 18. Germline loops: CDR1 LNHDA, CDR2 SQIVND (reference sequence). The CDR3 totals 17 residues. The CDR3 here is CASQKRTGTGGVLEQFF. The CDR3 region has the DNA TGTGCCAGTCAGAAGAGGACCGGGACAGGGGGTGTTCTTGAGCAGTTCTTC.

This sequence joins TRBV5-4 and TRBJ1-3; 9 nucleotides match TRBD1. V lost 5 bases and J lost 1; bases outside the gene matches: 10. This CDR3 has 17 residues. CDR1 is SGHNT and CDR2 is YYREEE in the germline V gene (reference sequence). This CDR3 reads CASRSTGTGFSGNTIYF. CDR3 bases: TGTGCCAGCAGATCCACCGGGACAGGGTTTTCTGGAAACACCATATATTTT.

V is TRBV5-1 and J is TRBJ1-2; D may be TRBD1 (6 bases). CDR3 size: 15 residues. From germline, CDR1 is SGHRS and CDR2 YFSETQ. With 0 bases removed from V and 8 bases from J, the gap between germline ends came to 17 bases. CDR3 protein: CASSLVITGSTGYTF. DNA of the CDR3: TGCGCCAGCAGCTTGGTAATAACAGGGAGTACCGGCTACACCTTC. The variable domain in full, completed from reference TRBV5-1 and TRBJ1-2, reads KAGVTQTPRYLIKTRGQQVTLSCSPISGHRSVSWYQQTPGQGLQFLFEYFSETQRNKGNFPGRFSGRQFSNSRSEMNVSTLELGDSALYLCASSLVITGSTGYTFGSGTRLTVV.

This sequence joins TRBV11-2 and TRBJ1-1, with a tentative D call TRBD1 (6 bases). The ends were cut back, 2 bases at V and 0 bases at J, with 10 bases in the middle. The germline CDR1 and CDR2 sequences are SGHAT and FQNNGV. This CDR3 has 15 residues. The CDR3 nucleotides read TGTGCCAGCAGCTTATATGGACAGTTGAACACTGAAGCTTTCTTT. This encodes CASSLYGQLNTEAFF.

The rearrangement uses TRBV3-1 (or the pseudogene TRBV3-2) and TRBJ2-3; perhaps TRBD2 as D (5 bases). V was shortened by 0 bases and J by 6 bases, with 13 bases between the two germline ends. CDR1 and CDR2 from the germline V gene are LGHDT and YNNKEL (reference sequence). This CDR3 comprises 15 residues. The CDR3 DNA follows: TGTGCCAGCAGCCAAGATAGGGCGGGCCGGGATACGCAGTATTTT. Translating gives CASSQDRAGRDTQYF.

V gene TRBV10-3 combines with J gene TRBJ1-1; TRBD1 matches at 10 bases. CDR3 length equals 15 residues. With 0 bases clipped from V and 9 bases from J, the junction kept 7 bases outside the gene matches. Germline values: CDR1 ENHRY, CDR2 SYGVKD. CDR3 in amino acids: CAISESTGQGLKAFF. The CDR3 DNA reads TGTGCCATCAGTGAGTCGACGGGACAGGGGTTGAAAGCTTTCTTT.